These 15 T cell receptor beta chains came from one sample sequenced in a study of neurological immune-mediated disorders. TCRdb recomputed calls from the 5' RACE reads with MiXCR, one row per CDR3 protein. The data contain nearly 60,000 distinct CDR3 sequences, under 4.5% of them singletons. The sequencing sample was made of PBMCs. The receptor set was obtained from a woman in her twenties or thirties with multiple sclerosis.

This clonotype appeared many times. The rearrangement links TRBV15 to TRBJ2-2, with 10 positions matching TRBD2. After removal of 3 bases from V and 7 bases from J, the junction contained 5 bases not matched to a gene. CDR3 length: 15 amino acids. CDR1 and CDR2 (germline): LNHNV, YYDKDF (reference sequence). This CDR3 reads CATSSALAGIGELFF. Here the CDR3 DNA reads TGTGCCACCAGCAGTGCACTAGCGGGAATCGGGGAGCTGTTTTTT.

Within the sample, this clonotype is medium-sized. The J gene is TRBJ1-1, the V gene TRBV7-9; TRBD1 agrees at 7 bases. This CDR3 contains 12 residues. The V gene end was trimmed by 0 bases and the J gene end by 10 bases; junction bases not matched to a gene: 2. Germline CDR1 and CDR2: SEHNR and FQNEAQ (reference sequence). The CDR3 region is CASSLANRGAFF. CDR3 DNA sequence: TGTGCCAGCAGCTTAGCTAACAGGGGAGCTTTCTTT.

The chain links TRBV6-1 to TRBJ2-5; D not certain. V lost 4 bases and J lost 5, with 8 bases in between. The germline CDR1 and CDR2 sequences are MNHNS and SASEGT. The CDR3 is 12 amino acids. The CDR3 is CASSVALETQYF. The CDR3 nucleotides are TGTGCCAGCAGTGTAGCTCTGGAGACCCAGTACTTC.

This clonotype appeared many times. The CDR3 coding sequence is TGTGCCAGCAGCCAGGGACAGAACAATGAGCAGTTCTTC. This codes for CASSQGQNNEQFF. The genes are TRBV12-3 or TRBV12-4 and TRBJ2-1, with 7 bases fitting TRBD1. J lost 5 bases, V lost 6 bases, and 4 bases had no gene match. This CDR3 has 13 amino acids.

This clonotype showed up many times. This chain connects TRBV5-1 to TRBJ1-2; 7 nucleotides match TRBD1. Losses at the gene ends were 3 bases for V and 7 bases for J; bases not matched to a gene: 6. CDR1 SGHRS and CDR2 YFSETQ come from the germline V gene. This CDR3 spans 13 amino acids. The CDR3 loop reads CASSSKGGGGYTF. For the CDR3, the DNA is TGCGCCAGCAGCTCAAAAGGGGGCGGTGGCTACACCTTC.

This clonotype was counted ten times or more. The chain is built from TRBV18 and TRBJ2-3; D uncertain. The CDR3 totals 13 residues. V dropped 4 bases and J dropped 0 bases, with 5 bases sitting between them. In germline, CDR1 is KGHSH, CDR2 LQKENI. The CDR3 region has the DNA TGTGCCAGCTCACTCCCGAGCACAGATACGCAGTATTTT. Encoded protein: CASSLPSTDTQYF.

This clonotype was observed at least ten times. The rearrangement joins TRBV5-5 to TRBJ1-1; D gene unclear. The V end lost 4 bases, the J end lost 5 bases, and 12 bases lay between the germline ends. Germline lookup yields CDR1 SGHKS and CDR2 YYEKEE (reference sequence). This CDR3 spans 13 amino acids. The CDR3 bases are TGTGCCAGCAGCCTGGACTCAAGGACTGAAGCTTTCTTT. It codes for CASSLDSRTEAFF.

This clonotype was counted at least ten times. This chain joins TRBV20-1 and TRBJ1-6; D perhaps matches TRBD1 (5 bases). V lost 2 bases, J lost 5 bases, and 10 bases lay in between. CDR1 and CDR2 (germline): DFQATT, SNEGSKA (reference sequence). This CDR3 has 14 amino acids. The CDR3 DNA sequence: TGCAGTGCTAGACAGGGAGGGGATAATTCACCCCTCCACTTT. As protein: CSARQGGDNSPLHF.

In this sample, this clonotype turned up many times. The CDR3 DNA reads TGTGCCAGCAGCCTTGACTCGTTTTCCGCAGATACGCAGTATTTT. Amino acid sequence: CASSLDSFSADTQYF. The chain employs TRBV11-3 and TRBJ2-3; D gene ambiguous. Germline CDR1 and CDR2: SGHNT and YENEEA. The CDR3 consists of 15 residues. Trimming removed 5 bases from V and 4 bases from J, with 16 bases in between.

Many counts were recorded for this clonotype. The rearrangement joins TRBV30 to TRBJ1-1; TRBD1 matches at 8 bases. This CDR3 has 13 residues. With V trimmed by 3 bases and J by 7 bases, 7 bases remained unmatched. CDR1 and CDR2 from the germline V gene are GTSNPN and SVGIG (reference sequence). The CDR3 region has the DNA TGTGCCTGGAGATCGACAGGGGATATTGAAGCTTTCTTT. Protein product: CAWRSTGDIEAFF.

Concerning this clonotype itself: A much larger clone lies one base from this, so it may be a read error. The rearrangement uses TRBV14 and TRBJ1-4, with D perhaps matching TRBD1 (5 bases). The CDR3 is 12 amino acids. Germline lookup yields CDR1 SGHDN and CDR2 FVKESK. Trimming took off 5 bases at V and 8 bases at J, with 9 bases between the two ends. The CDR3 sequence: CASSTKGEKLFF. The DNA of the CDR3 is TGTGCCAGCAGCACAAAGGGGGAAAAACTGTTTTTT.

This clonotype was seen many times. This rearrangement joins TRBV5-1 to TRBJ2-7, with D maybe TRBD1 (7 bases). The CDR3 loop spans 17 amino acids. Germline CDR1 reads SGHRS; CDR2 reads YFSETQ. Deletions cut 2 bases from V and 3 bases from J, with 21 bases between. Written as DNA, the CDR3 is TGCGCCAGCAGCTTTCGGTCACAGGGGACTGGGAGCTACGAGCAGTACTTC. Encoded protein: CASSFRSQGTGSYEQYF. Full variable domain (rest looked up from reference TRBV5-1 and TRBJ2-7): KAGVTQTPRYLIKTRGQQVTLSCSPISGHRSVSWYQQTPGQGLQFLFEYFSETQRNKGNFPGRFSGRQFSNSRSEMNVSTLELGDSALYLCASSFRSQGTGSYEQYFGPGTRLTVT.

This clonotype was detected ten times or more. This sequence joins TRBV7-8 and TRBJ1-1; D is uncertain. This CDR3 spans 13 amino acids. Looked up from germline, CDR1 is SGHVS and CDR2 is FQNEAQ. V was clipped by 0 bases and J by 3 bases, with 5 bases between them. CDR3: CASSLAGDTEAFF. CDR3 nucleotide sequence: TGTGCCAGCAGCTTAGCTGGGGACACTGAAGCTTTCTTT.

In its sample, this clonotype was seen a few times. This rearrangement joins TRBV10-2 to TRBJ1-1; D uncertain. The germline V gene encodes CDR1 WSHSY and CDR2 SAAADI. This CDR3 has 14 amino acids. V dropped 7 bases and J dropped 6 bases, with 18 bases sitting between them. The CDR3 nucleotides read TGCGCCAGCAAGTTGAGTGGAACGAATCCTGAAGCTTTCTTT. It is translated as CASKLSGTNPEAFF.

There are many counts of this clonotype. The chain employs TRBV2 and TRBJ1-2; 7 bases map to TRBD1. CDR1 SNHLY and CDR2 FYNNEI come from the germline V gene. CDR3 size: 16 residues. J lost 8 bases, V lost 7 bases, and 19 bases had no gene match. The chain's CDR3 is CASTGQLWSLALGYTF. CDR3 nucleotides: TGTGCCAGCACGGGACAGTTGTGGTCCCTCGCGTTGGGCTACACCTTC.